This is a list of T cell receptor beta chains from one sample in a study of cytomegalovirus exposure and HLA in healthy donors. This table comes from immunoSEQ multiplex PCR, and its TCRdb copy is limited to in-frame clones, with some not included. The table shows approximately 170,000 clones, with almost 85% occurring only once. The source material was PBMCs. The receptor source for this set is a man aged 25-45 years in good health and CMV-seropositive. CDR3s include the opening cysteine and the closing phenylalanine or tryptophan. The order of the fields is V gene, J gene, CDR3 length, D gene, clone size, CDR3 DNA, CDR3 protein. D genes are given only for firm matches. Part of the rows lack a size; the others show once, few, many or a class for expanded clones.

>TRBV28|TRBJ2-7|14|TRBD2|-
TGTGCCAGCAGGCGAGCGGGAGGGCCGTACGAGCAGTACTTC
CASRRAGGPYEQYF
>TRBV9|TRBJ2-1|21|TRBD2|-
TGTGCCAGCAGCGCCCGCCGCGGGGCTAGCGGGAGGGCCAGGGCCTACAATGAGCAGTTCTTC
CASSARRGASGRARAYNEQFF
>TRBV2|TRBJ2-2|14|-|-
TGTGCCAGCAGTGGGGGGCAGAACACCGGGGAGCTGTTTTTT
CASSGGQNTGELFF
>TRBV28|TRBJ2-5|16|-|-
TGTGCCAGCACCGACGTCGGGGTGCCTCGACGAGAGACCCAGTACTTC
CASTDVGVPRRETQYF
>TRBV28|TRBJ1-2|15|TRBD1|-
TGTGCCAGCAGTTTAGGGCAGGGGGTTACCTATGGCTACACCTTC
CASSLGQGVTYGYTF
>TRBV7-3|TRBJ2-7|15|TRBD1|-
TGTGCCAGCAGCCCGGACAGGTCCGCTTCCTACGAGCAGTACTTC
CASSPDRSASYEQYF
>TRBV27|TRBJ2-3|13|TRBD2|-
TGTGCTACCAAGCGGGAGATCGCAGATACGCAGTATTTT
CATKREIADTQYF
>TRBV7-3|TRBJ2-3|16|TRBD2|-
TGTGCCAGCAGCACTATAGCGGGAGGTAGCACAGATACGCAGTATTTT
CASSTIAGGSTDTQYF
>TRBV5-4|TRBJ2-3|13|-|-
TGTGCCAGCAGCTTCCCTCGGACAGATACGCAGTATTTT
CASSFPRTDTQYF
>TRBV27|TRBJ2-7|13|TRBD2|-
TGTGCCAGCAGTTTGGGACTAGCGGGAGAGCAGTACTTC
CASSLGLAGEQYF
>TRBV28|TRBJ2-3|16|TRBD2|-
TGTGCCAGCAGCCCCCGGACTAGCGGGGGAAAAGATACGCAGTATTTT
CASSPRTSGGKDTQYF
>TRBV5-4|TRBJ1-2|15|-|-
TGTGCCAGCAGCTTGTCTCGCGGGCTCCTCCATGGCTACACCTTC
CASSLSRGLLHGYTF
>TRBV19|TRBJ2-7|11|-|few
TGTGCCAGTAGTAACAGTAACGAGCAGTACTTC
CASSNSNEQYF
>TRBV19|TRBJ1-5|14|-|once
TGTGCCAGTAGTATGTCGTCGGGCAATCAGCCCCAGCATTTT
CASSMSSGNQPQHF
>TRBV5-1|TRBJ2-7|14|-|-
TGCGCCAGCAGCTCAGGGGCATTCACCTACGAGCAGTACTTC
CASSSGAFTYEQYF
>TRBV27|TRBJ2-2|14|TRBD1|-
TGTGCCACCAAAAAAGGACAGGCCGACGGGGAGCTGTTTTTT
CATKKGQADGELFF
>TRBV5-1|TRBJ2-3|15|-|-
TGCGCCAGCAGCTGGGTCGGACAGCCCACAGATACGCAGTATTTT
CASSWVGQPTDTQYF
>TRBV7-9|TRBJ2-7|15|TRBD1|-
TGTGCCAGCAGAGGATCTGACAGGGCCCCTTACGAGCAGTACTTC
CASRGSDRAPYEQYF
>TRBV5-1|TRBJ2-1|16|TRBD2|-
TGCGCCAGCAGCTTGGTCGCTAGCGGGAGTTTTAATGAGCAGTTCTTC
CASSLVASGSFNEQFF
>TRBV25-1|TRBJ2-3|17|-|-
TGTGCCAGCAGTGGCCCCCCGGGACTGCTATACACAGATACGCAGTATTTT
CASSGPPGLLYTDTQYF
>TRBV5-4|TRBJ2-7|16|TRBD2|-
TGTGCCAGCAGCCAAGACGCGGGACTAGCGCGCTACGAGCAGTACTTC
CASSQDAGLARYEQYF
>TRBV10-1|TRBJ2-1|17|TRBD2|-
TGCGCCAGCAGTGGGGCCCTACTAGCGGGAGTTTACAATGAGCAGTTCTTC
CASSGALLAGVYNEQFF
>TRBV28|TRBJ1-2|15|-|-
TGTGCCAGCAGTTCTCCGGGGAGGGGAGTGGATGGCTACACCTTC
CASSSPGRGVDGYTF
>TRBV6-5|TRBJ2-3|15|-|once
TGTGCCAGCAGTTACGCTGACGAGACCGGGAATACGCAGTATTTT
CASSYADETGNTQYF
>TRBV4-1|TRBJ1-1|15|-|once
TGCGCCAGCAGCCAAGATGGGCAGGGACTCGCAGAAGCTTTCTTT
CASSQDGQGLAEAFF
>TRBV6-5|TRBJ1-1|13|-|few
TGTGCCAGCAGTTCGGGACAGAACACTGAAGCTTTCTTT
CASSSGQNTEAFF
>TRBV7-2|TRBJ2-2|15|TRBD1|-
TGTGCCAGCAGTTCCGGGACAGGGGCGTCCGGGGAGCTGTTTTTT
CASSSGTGASGELFF
>TRBV5-1|TRBJ1-1|14|-|-
TGCGCCAGCAGCTGGCAAGACATGAACACTGAAGCTTTCTTT
CASSWQDMNTEAFF
>TRBV28|TRBJ1-5|13|-|-
TGTGCCAGCAATGTTGGGCAGGTTCAGCCCCAGCATTTT
CASNVGQVQPQHF
>TRBV6-1|TRBJ1-1|15|-|-
TGTGCCAGCAGTGCTTACAGGGCGATGAACACTGAAGCTTTCTTT
CASSAYRAMNTEAFF
>TRBV18|TRBJ1-1|14|TRBD1|-
TGTGCCAGCTCACCGGGAGACAGGGACACTGAAGCTTTCTTT
CASSPGDRDTEAFF
>TRBV2|TRBJ1-5|13|-|-
TGTGCCAGCAGGGGGGCCCGCAATCAGCCCCAGCATTTT
CASRGARNQPQHF
>TRBV7-2|TRBJ1-2|13|TRBD1|-
TGTGCCAGCAGCCCACGACAGGGGGGGAGCTACACCTTC
CASSPRQGGSYTF
>TRBV11-1|TRBJ1-1|13|-|-
TGTGCCAGCAGCTCTAACTTCGACACTGAAGCTTTCTTT
CASSSNFDTEAFF
>TRBV28|TRBJ2-7|18|TRBD2|few
TGTGCCAGCAGTTCAGGCCTAGCGGTACTTTTATCCTCCTACGAGCAGTACTTC
CASSSGLAVLLSSYEQYF
>TRBV10-3|TRBJ1-5|17|-|-
TGTGCCATCAGTGAGCGGACATTCGCTGGCAGCAATCAGCCCCAGCATTTT
CAISERTFAGSNQPQHF
>TRBV12-5|TRBJ1-1|14|TRBD1|-
TGTGCTAGTGGACAAGGGGGCGTTAACACTGAAGCTTTCTTT
CASGQGGVNTEAFF
>TRBV18|TRBJ2-5|13|-|-
TGTGCCAGCTCACCAGGCCACCAAGAGACCCAGTACTTC
CASSPGHQETQYF
>TRBV5-8|TRBJ1-4|15|TRBD1|once
TGTGCCAGCAGCTTTTGGGGACAGAGTAATGAAAAACTGTTTTTT
CASSFWGQSNEKLFF
>TRBV19|TRBJ2-5|14|-|-
TGTGCCAGTAGTATAACAGGAGTCCAAGAGACCCAGTACTTC
CASSITGVQETQYF
>TRBV9|TRBJ2-1|16|TRBD2|-
TGTGCCAGCAGGGATCCGCTAGCGGGAGGGTACAATGAGCAGTTCTTC
CASRDPLAGGYNEQFF
>TRBV6-5|TRBJ1-2|14|-|-
TGTGCCAGCAGTTACGGGGCAGGTGGACATGGCTACACCTTC
CASSYGAGGHGYTF
>TRBV9|TRBJ2-7|16|TRBD1|-
TGTGCCAGCAGCGTGACCGGGACAGGGCCATACTACGAGCAGTACTTC
CASSVTGTGPYYEQYF
>TRBV6-1|TRBJ1-2|13|-|-
TGTGCCACCGGGGGGAGGGCGGGCTATGGCTACACCTTC
CATGGRAGYGYTF
>TRBV28|TRBJ1-1|16|TRBD1|-
TGTGCCAGCACAAAGAAGGACAGGACCATGAACACTGAAGCTTTCTTT
CASTKKDRTMNTEAFF
>TRBV6-5|TRBJ2-7|14|-|-
TGTGCCAGCAGTTACGACCCCAGGGGTAGCGAGCAGTACTTC
CASSYDPRGSEQYF
>TRBV9|TRBJ2-1|13|-|-
TGTGCCAGCAGCGTAGGTGGGAGCTATGAGCAGTTCTTC
CASSVGGSYEQFF
>TRBV7-9|TRBJ2-5|12|-|-
TGTGCCAGCAGCGCCTCCCAGGAGACCCAGTACTTC
CASSASQETQYF
>TRBV30|TRBJ2-7|14|-|-
TGTGCCTGGGAAAAGGCAGGGGACCCCTACGAGCAGTACTTC
CAWEKAGDPYEQYF
>TRBV5-1|TRBJ1-1|15|-|-
TGCGCCAGCAGCTTGGACTTCGGGGTTTGGACTGAAGCTTTCTTT
CASSLDFGVWTEAFF
>TRBV28|TRBJ1-5|13|-|-
TGTGCCAGCACCATCGGGGGAAGGCAGCCCCAGCATTTT
CASTIGGRQPQHF
>TRBV30|TRBJ1-1|14|TRBD1|-
TGTGCCTGGAACCCTAGGGGGCCCCACAAGGAAGCTTTCTTT
CAWNPRGPHKEAFF
>TRBV18|TRBJ1-1|16|-|-
TGTGCCAGCTCACCAGCGGGGAGGGTTATGAACACTGAAGCTTTCTTT
CASSPAGRVMNTEAFF
>TRBV5-5|TRBJ1-2|16|-|-
TGTGCCAGCAGCTTGTCTCTCGGGGGAGTGAACTATGGCTACACCTTC
CASSLSLGGVNYGYTF
>TRBV6-1|TRBJ1-2|12|-|-
TGTGCCAGCAGTGGCAGGTTCGATGGCTACACCTTC
CASSGRFDGYTF
>TRBV7-2|TRBJ1-2|15|TRBD1|-
TGTGCCAGCAGTTATGGGACAGGGACCTGGTATGGCTACACCTTC
CASSYGTGTWYGYTF
>TRBV6-6|TRBJ2-7|12|TRBD1|-
TGTGCCAGCAGTAACGACAGGGACGAGCAGTACTTC
CASSNDRDEQYF